These 17 T cell receptor beta chains were all obtained from the same sample, sequenced in a study of blood T cell repertoires in COVID-19. Only in-frame clones appear in the TCRdb table, and some are missing; sequencing was by immunoSEQ multiplex PCR. In the table there are roughly 150,000 clones, 85% to 90% of which are singletons. Sequenced: peripheral blood. These receptors came from a man aged 60 to 75 with active or convalescent COVID-19.

The chain joins TRBV28 to TRBJ1-1, with 7 nucleotides matching TRBD1. The CDR3 has 13 amino acids. From germline, CDR1 is MDHEN and CDR2 SYDVKM. After removal of 8 bases from V and 2 bases from J, the junction contained 5 bases not matched to a gene. In nucleotides, the CDR3 is TGTGCCAGCTCGGGACAGCCAAACACTGAAGCTTTCTTT. This codes for CASSGQPNTEAFF.

This rearrangement joins TRBV19 to TRBJ2-7; D possibly corresponds to TRBD1 (6 bases). Per the germline V gene, CDR1 is LNHDA and CDR2 is SQIVND (reference sequence). Trimming took off 6 bases at V and 6 bases at J, with 18 bases between the two ends. The CDR3 has 14 amino acids. This CDR3 is CASRTGGPYSEQYF. The CDR3 nucleotides read TGTGCCAGTAGGACAGGCGGTCCCTACTCCGAGCAGTACTTC.

This clone was observed a few times. V gene TRBV5-4 combines with J gene TRBJ1-3; D is perhaps TRBD1 (5 bases). V dropped 4 bases and J dropped 8 bases, with 7 bases sitting between them. Germline V gene sequence: CDR1 SGHNT, CDR2 YYREEE (reference sequence). The CDR3 contains 11 residues. The DNA for the CDR3 is TGTGCCAGCAGCGGGGGGGACACCATATATTTT. As protein: CASSGGDTIYF.

The chain couples TRBV5-1 to TRBJ2-2; 10 bases map to TRBD2. J was trimmed by 6 bases and V by 2 bases; bases with no gene match: 4. CDR1 is SGHRS, CDR2 YFSETQ, per germline. This CDR3 is built from 15 residues. The CDR3 coding sequence is TGCGCCAGCAGCTTAGCGGGAGGGACGCCCGGGGAGCTGTTTTTT. Its protein is CASSLAGGTPGELFF.

V gene TRBV6-1 combines with J gene TRBJ2-1; 9 bases agree with TRBD1. The CDR3 is 16 amino acids. Looked up from germline, CDR1 is MNHNS and CDR2 is SASEGT. With 4 bases clipped from V and 3 bases from J, the junction kept 7 bases outside the gene matches. CDR3 bases: TGTGCCAGCAGTGGTGGACAGGGGAACGGCTACAATGAGCAGTTCTTC. This translates into CASSGGQGNGYNEQFF.

The V call is TRBV6-1, the J call TRBJ2-2; TRBD2 matches at 10 bases. The CDR3 runs 15 residues. J was trimmed by 6 bases and V by 2 bases; bases with no gene match: 3. Germline V gene data show CDR1 as MNHNS and CDR2 as SASEGT. The CDR3 protein is CASSEYSGGPGELFF. CDR3 in DNA: TGTGCCAGCAGTGAATATAGCGGGGGGCCCGGGGAGCTGTTTTTT.

The chain combines TRBV6-5 with TRBJ2-3, with 8 bases that match TRBD2. V was clipped by 8 bases and J by 2 bases; unmatched bases: 3. The CDR3 is 13 residues long. CDR1 and CDR2 (germline): MNHEY, SVGAGI. The CDR3, as DNA: TGTGCCAGCGGCGGGGGGAACACAGATACGCAGTATTTT. It encodes CASGGGNTDTQYF.

The chain links TRBV29-1 to TRBJ2-3; TRBD1 agrees at 7 bases. The CDR3 is 13 residues long. CDR1 and CDR2 from the germline V gene are SQVTM and ANQGSEA. With 8 bases clipped from V and 1 base from J, the junction kept 6 bases outside the gene matches. The DNA of the CDR3 is TGCAGCATTCCTGGACAGGGCACAGATACGCAGTATTTT. Translating gives CSIPGQGTDTQYF.

This chain connects TRBV4-3 to TRBJ2-1; 9 bases match TRBD2. Per germline, CDR1 LGHNA and CDR2 YSLEER. V shed 0 bases, J shed 6 bases, and the junction held 6 bases outside the gene matches. The CDR3 runs 16 residues. The CDR3 loop is CASSQERGGSFNEQFF. DNA of the CDR3: TGCGCCAGCAGCCAAGAGCGGGGGGGAAGTTTCAATGAGCAGTTCTTC.

J is TRBJ1-4 and V is TRBV3-1 (or the pseudogene TRBV3-2); D ambiguous. This CDR3 is built from 12 residues. Germline V gene data show CDR1 as LGHDT and CDR2 as YNNKEL (reference sequence). Trimming removed 2 bases from V and 13 bases from J, with 11 bases in between. CDR3 coding DNA: TGTGCCAGCAGCCAAACCCCAGAAGTACTGTTTTTT. This gives the protein CASSQTPEVLFF.

The chain recombines TRBV6-6 with TRBJ2-2; D ambiguous. Per the germline V gene, CDR1 is MNHNY and CDR2 is SVGAGI (reference sequence). V lost 0 bases to trimming and J lost 0 bases, with 5 bases between them. This CDR3 comprises 15 residues. Here the CDR3 reads CASSYSTTNTGELFF. The CDR3 DNA reads TGTGCCAGCAGTTACTCGACAACGAACACCGGGGAGCTGTTTTTT.

This chain links TRBV30 with TRBJ2-1; weak D call: TRBD1 (5 bases). This CDR3 contains 17 residues. Trimming left V 2 bases short and J 6 bases short, with 23 bases between. CDR1 is GTSNPN, CDR2 SVGIG, per germline (reference sequence). The chain's CDR3 is CAWSKLSGAISGNEQFF. DNA of the CDR3: TGTGCCTGGAGTAAGCTTAGTGGGGCCATTTCGGGCAATGAGCAGTTCTTC.

The chain uses TRBV5-6 and TRBJ2-5, with D tentatively TRBD1 (6 bases). CDR1 is SGHDT and CDR2 is YYEEEE in the germline V gene. The CDR3 totals 13 residues. V was clipped by 1 base and J by 4 bases, with 8 bases between them. The CDR3 loop reads CASSLWGRETQYF. The DNA of the CDR3 is TGTGCCAGCAGCTTGTGGGGGCGAGAGACCCAGTACTTC.

V gene TRBV7-2 combines with J gene TRBJ1-3, with TRBD1 matching 9 bases. This CDR3 contains 17 residues. The V gene end was trimmed by 5 bases and the J gene end by 1 base; junction bases not matched to a gene: 9. Germline values: CDR1 SGHTA, CDR2 FQGNSA. The chain's CDR3 is CASSPRTGAFSGNTIYF. The CDR3 region has the DNA TGTGCCAGCAGCCCGAGGACAGGGGCGTTTTCTGGAAACACCATATATTTT. Combining the CDR3 with reference TRBV7-2 and TRBJ1-3 gives the whole variable domain GAGVSQSPSNKVTEKGKDVELRCDPISGHTALYWYRQSLGQGLEFLIYFQGNSAPDKSGLPSDRFSAERTGGSVSTLTIQRTQQEDSAVYLCASSPRTGAFSGNTIYFGEGSWLTVV.

The V and J genes are TRBV7-2 and TRBJ1-3; D may be TRBD1 (6 bases). CDR3 length: 15 amino acids. Germline CDR1 is SGHTA and CDR2 is FQGNSA. V lost 5 bases to trimming and J lost 2 bases, with 13 bases between them. DNA for the CDR3: TGTGCCAGCAGCCTTCACAGGGTCGCTGGAAACACCATATATTTT. Protein product: CASSLHRVAGNTIYF.

The chain employs TRBV7-2 and TRBJ1-1; D is ambiguous. The CDR3 is 13 residues long. Trimming took 2 bases from V and 2 from J, leaving 6 bases between them. The germline gives CDR1 SGHTA, CDR2 FQGNSA. CDR3 nucleotide sequence: TGTGCCAGCAGCTTAAAACAAAACACTGAAGCTTTCTTT. Translating gives CASSLKQNTEAFF.

This clone came up once. The chain combines TRBV6-5 with TRBJ2-3; TRBD1 might be the D (6 bases). The V end lost 11 bases, the J end lost 2 bases, and 17 bases lay between the germline ends. This CDR3 is 14 amino acids long. CDR1 and CDR2 from the germline V gene are MNHEY and SVGAGI. CDR3 loop: CAGTVGGFTDTQYF. As DNA, the CDR3 is TGTGCCGGCACGGTAGGGGGATTCACAGATACGCAGTATTTT.